The rows below give T cell receptor beta chains drawn from one sample of a study of blood T cell repertoires in COVID-19. Using immunoSEQ multiplex PCR, the repertoire was profiled, and TCRdb retains in-frame clones only, with some absent. This sample yields about 290,000 clones, of which around four fifths are seen a single time; around 3.7% belongs to the top ten. The source material was peripheral blood. The receptors shown here come from a woman aged 50 to 60 with active or convalescent COVID-19. The CDR3 runs from the conserved cysteine through the conserved F or W.

CASSLAPLNEQFF TRBJ2-1 TRBV5-4
CASSFRAGQAYEQYF TRBJ2-7 TRBV19
CASSQLLADLTDTQYF TRBJ2-3 TRBV6-2/TRBV6-3
CASALGGRGGEQFF TRBJ2-1 TRBV12-5
CAWRVTGGNTEAFF TRBJ1-1 TRBV30
CASSSTGDGYGYTF TRBJ1-2 TRBV28
CASIVTGVNQPQHF TRBJ1-5 TRBV10-2
CASSFLPTGVPDGYTF TRBJ1-2 TRBV28
CASSARTSYGYTF TRBJ1-2 TRBV5-1
CASSVGTGGTDTQYF TRBJ2-3 TRBV19
CASSPRGPDTQYF TRBJ2-3 TRBV7-9
CAWSVRGIMNTEAFF TRBJ1-1 TRBV30
CASSFAYTGELFF TRBJ2-2 TRBV7-9
CASSSPRVQQPGANVLTF TRBJ2-6 TRBV5-1
CASRGHPPYEQYF TRBJ2-7 TRBV27
CASEVPGELFF TRBJ2-2 TRBV28
CASREGSFHNTEAFF TRBJ1-1 TRBV25-1
CSTGQAPGYTF TRBJ1-2 TRBV29-1
CASSLRPDSGRIDNEQFF TRBJ2-1 TRBV4-1
CASSRNRDTEAFF TRBJ1-1 TRBV11-2
CASSLPGRGGETQYF TRBJ2-5 TRBV7-9
CASSFGTGGRYGYTF TRBJ1-2 TRBV27
CASSLEGGSADTQYF TRBJ2-3 TRBV5-6
CASSPPRSGRAYEQYF TRBJ2-7 TRBV18
CASSFWDREAFF TRBJ1-1 TRBV5-5
CASSPTKGTSGGRAYEQYF TRBJ2-7 TRBV6-6
CASISTGGVGAFF TRBJ1-1 TRBV12-3/TRBV12-4
CAISESREYGYTF TRBJ1-2 TRBV10-3
CASISDSGRGRVDTQYF TRBJ2-3 TRBV2
CASSDLSGPTRHEQFF TRBJ2-1 TRBV2
CASRGILGGYGYTF TRBJ1-2 TRBV12-5
CATNAVLTGGKTQYF TRBJ2-5 TRBV3-1/TRBV3-2
CASRPWTVNTEAFF TRBJ1-1 TRBV6-5
CASSLGDNYNEQFF TRBJ2-1 TRBV5-1
CASSGSTGELFF TRBJ2-2 TRBV2
CSVRGTSGRGETQYF TRBJ2-5 TRBV29-1
CASSLLSSGTDTQYF TRBJ2-3 TRBV7-2
CASSDTLAEKLFF TRBJ1-4 TRBV19
CATSRDLGQPTYGYTF TRBJ1-2 TRBV15
CASSYSSFTAVEAFF TRBJ1-1 TRBV6-5
CASSPGDNSNQPQHF TRBJ1-5 TRBV18